Described below is a single TCR beta chain sequence and its context. Its antigen is undetermined. The sample originates from a study of response to subunit inactivated influenza vaccine. The study, taken as a whole, reports: Researchers suggested that each seasonal influenza vaccination recruits few new T cells.

TCRdb re-derived calls from the RT-PCR reads in MiXCR, one entry per CDR3 protein. In the table there are hundreds of thousands of distinct CDR3 sequences, over 25% of which are singletons. Sequenced material: CD4+ T cells sorted from PBMCs, taken 4 to 6 days after vaccination. This TCR was sampled from a man between 45 and 60 years old who received an inactivated influenza vaccine.

The CDR3 nucleotides are TGCGCCAGCAGCCAAGATTCAGGGCCCACCGGGGAGCTGTTTTTT. It encodes CASSQDSGPTGELFF. V usage is TRBV4-3 and J usage is TRBJ2-2; possibly TRBD1 for D (5 bases). CDR1 is LGHNA and CDR2 is YSLEER in the germline V gene. This CDR3 has 15 residues. V was trimmed by 0 bases and J by 4 bases, leaving 9 bases between them.